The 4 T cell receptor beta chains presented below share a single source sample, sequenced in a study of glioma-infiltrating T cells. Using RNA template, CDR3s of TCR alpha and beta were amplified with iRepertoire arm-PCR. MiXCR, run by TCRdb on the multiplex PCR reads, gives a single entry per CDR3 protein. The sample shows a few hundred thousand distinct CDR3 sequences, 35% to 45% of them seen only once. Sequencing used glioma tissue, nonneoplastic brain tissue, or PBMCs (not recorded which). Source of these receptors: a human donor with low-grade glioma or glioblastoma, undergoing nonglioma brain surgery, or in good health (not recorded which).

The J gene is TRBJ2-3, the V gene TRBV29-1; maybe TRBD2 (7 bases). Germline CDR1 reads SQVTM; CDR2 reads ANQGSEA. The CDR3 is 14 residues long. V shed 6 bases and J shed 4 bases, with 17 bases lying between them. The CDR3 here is CSVSKGGESDTQYF. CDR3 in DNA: TGCAGCGTATCTAAGGGGGGGGAATCAGATACGCAGTATTTT.

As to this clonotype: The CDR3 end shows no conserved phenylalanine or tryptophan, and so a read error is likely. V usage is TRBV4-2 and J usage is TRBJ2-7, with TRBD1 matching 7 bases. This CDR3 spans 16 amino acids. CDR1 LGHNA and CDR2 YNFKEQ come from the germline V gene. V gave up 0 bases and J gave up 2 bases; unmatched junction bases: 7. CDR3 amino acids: CASSQDLGQETYEQYL. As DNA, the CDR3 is TGTGCCAGCAGCCAAGATCTCGGACAGGAGACCTACGAGCAGTACCTC.

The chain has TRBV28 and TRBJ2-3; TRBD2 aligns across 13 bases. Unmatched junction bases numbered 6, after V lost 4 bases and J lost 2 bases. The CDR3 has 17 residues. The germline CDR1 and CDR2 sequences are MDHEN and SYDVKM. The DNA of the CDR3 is TGTGCCAGCAGTTCGGGACTAGCGGGATCTGACACAGATACGCAGTATTTT. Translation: CASSSGLAGSDTDTQYF.

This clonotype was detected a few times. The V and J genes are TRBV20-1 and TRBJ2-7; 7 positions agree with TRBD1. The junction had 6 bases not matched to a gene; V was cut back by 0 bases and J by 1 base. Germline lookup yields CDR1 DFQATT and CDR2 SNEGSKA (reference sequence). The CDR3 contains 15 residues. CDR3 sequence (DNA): TGCAGTGCTAGAGATTTCCGCAGGGGGTCCTACGAGCAGTACTTC. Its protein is CSARDFRRGSYEQYF.